The present entry profiles one T cell receptor (beta chain) with its context. Its antigen is currently not known. No base-level quality is on record; no much larger clone is a single base apart. Genomic DNA was isolated using the Qiagen DNeasy kit from unsorted PBMCs as well as from negatively selected CD4+ and CD8+ fractions. TCR beta CDR3 regions were subjected to amplification by immunoSEQ multiplex PCR with primers that anneal to V and J segments. A synthetic immune receptor repertoire was used to minimize amplification bias, and any residual bias was removed computationally once sequencing was done. The source study handled its data this way. Custom Python scripts were used to quantify repertoire diversity as the Shannon entropy index. Unsorted, CD4+ and CD8+ repertoires were examined separately, except in combined analyses, for which CD4+ and CD8+ sequences were merged in silico. A clone was considered expanded if an increase in frequency of at least 2-fold after treatment relative to C1D1 was found, and a pseudocount of 0.5 was applied to clones undetected at baseline. Clones with 0 or 1 copy at C1D1 were defined as singleton clones, while clones with 2 or more copies were defined as non-singleton clones. Clones expanded in unsorted samples were assigned a CD4+, CD8+ or unknown annotation through matching of protein sequences in sorted samples from the same patient. Wilcoxon tests on paired samples were used to test changes in diversity from C1D1 to C4D1. TCRdb's version of the immuneACCESS table is confined to in-frame rearrangements and falls short of the full clone set. An unresolved V gene accounts for under half of the shortfall where checked; the remainder is of unknown origin. From that table come the V and J calls and clone size; the DNA was used to work out D and trimming. The sample table contains some 21,000 clones; only one count was recorded for approximately 89% of them. Of the sample, more than 10% falls within the top ten clones.

The meaning of the sample's time point label: cycle 4 day 1 (C4D1), after 6 weeks of nivolumab. All trial patients had relapsed after autologous stem cell transplantation, with cohorts A, B and C differing in prior brentuximab vedotin exposure. The trial cohort included 50 to 60 patients with relapsed/refractory classical Hodgkin lymphoma, and each patient had a best overall response of complete response, partial response or progressive disease. In the multi-cohort phase II CheckMate 205 trial, trial patients received single-agent nivolumab. An independent review committee assessed best overall response by applying the 2007 International Working Group response criteria. Trial PBMCs were collected just before the start of nivolumab (C1D1) and during therapy at cycle 2 day 1 and cycle 4 day 1. Peripheral blood was collected in 8 mL Vacutainer Cell Preparation Tubes, from which PBMCs were isolated by centrifugation and then cryopreserved.

These data come from a study of PD-1 blockade in classical Hodgkin lymphoma (dated by TCRdb to 2018 to 2020). Some background on the complete study: Nivolumab dosing was 3 mg/kg intravenously every 2 weeks, continuing until either disease progression or unacceptable toxicity. The study used TCR beta sequencing and CyTOF to define a peripheral blood immune signature of response to PD-1 blockade in classical Hodgkin lymphoma.

Study-wide findings and limitations: Patients starting nivolumab less than 1 year after ASCT had lower diversity and were excluded from later analyses to avoid confounding by immune reconstitution. The study was restricted to a single clinical trial cohort, and the causes of repertoire differences, possibly disease activity or prior therapy, were left undefined. CD4+ but not CD8+ TCR diversity rose significantly by C4D1 (p=0.0027 vs p=0.16), most apparent in complete responders (p=0.02). Trial patients achieving complete response had baseline diversity similar to newly diagnosed patients, whereas partial responders and progressors had significantly lower diversity. Newly diagnosed patients were reported to have lower baseline TCR diversity than healthy donors, and relapsed/refractory patients were reported to have lower baseline TCR diversity still.

V is pared back by 3 bases and J by 4 bases, with 10 bases lying between the germline termini. Reading the germline V gene gives CDR1 SGHDT and CDR2 YYEEEE. The CDR3 spans 13 residues, from the cysteine through the phenylalanine. Only the CDR3 DNA stays, 39 bases, in frame from base 1. Source: peripheral blood mononuclear cells (PBMCs), taken before the fourth cycle of nivolumab. This chain is built from TRBV5-6 and TRBJ1-1, with the D gene not confidently named. The receptor was derived from a human donor with classical Hodgkin lymphoma. The CDR3 region: CASSYDIFTEAFF. The sequenced DNA is TGTGCCAGCAGCTATGACATATTCACTGAAGCTTTCTTT.